This T cell receptor beta chain comes out of a study of regulatory T cells in long-lasting Graves disease. Stated time point: newly diagnosed GD, antithyroid drugs for less than 3 months. RNA isolated from PBMCs was used to make the TCR library. The CDR3 consists of 15 residues. The ends were cut back, 2 bases at V and 3 bases at J, with 10 bases in the middle. Germline CDR1 KGHSH, CDR2 LQKENI. This clonotype occurred a few times. Building the TCR beta libraries relied on iRepertoire HTBI primers, and CDR3 regions underwent Arm-PCR. TCRdb re-called the multiplex PCR reads through MiXCR, storing one row per CDR3 protein. The sample has over 350,000 distinct CDR3 sequences; around 13% are singletons. The sample was also reused in another study, on T cells in Graves' hyperthyroidism and ophthalmopathy.

The TCR was taken from a woman between 45 and 65 years old with Graves disease. The specimen was peripheral blood mononuclear cells (PBMCs), collected at new diagnosis, from a patient treated with antithyroid drugs. The V and J genes are TRBV18 and TRBJ1-4; D is uncertain. CDR3 amino acids: CASSPSGRPNEKLFF. DNA for the CDR3: TGTGCCAGCTCACCATCGGGCCGGCCTAATGAAAAACTGTTTTTT.